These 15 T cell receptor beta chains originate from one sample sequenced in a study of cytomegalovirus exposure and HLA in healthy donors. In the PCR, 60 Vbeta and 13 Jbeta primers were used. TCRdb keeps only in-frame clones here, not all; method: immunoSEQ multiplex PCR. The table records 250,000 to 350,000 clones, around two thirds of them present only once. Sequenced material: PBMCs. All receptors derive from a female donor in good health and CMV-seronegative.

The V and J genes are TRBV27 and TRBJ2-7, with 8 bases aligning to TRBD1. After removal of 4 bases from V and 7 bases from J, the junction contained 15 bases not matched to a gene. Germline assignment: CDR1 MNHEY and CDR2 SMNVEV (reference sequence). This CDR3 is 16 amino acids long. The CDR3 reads CASSYSRATGENEQYF. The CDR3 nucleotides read TGTGCCAGCAGTTATAGTCGGGCGACAGGGGAGAATGAGCAGTACTTC.

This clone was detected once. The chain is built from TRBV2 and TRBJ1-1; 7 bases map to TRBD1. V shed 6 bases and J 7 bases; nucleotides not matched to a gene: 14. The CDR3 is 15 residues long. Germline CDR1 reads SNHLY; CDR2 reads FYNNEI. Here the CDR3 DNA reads TGTGCCAGCAGACGAGGGACAGAAGTACGTGGTGAAGCTTTCTTT. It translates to CASRRGTEVRGEAFF.

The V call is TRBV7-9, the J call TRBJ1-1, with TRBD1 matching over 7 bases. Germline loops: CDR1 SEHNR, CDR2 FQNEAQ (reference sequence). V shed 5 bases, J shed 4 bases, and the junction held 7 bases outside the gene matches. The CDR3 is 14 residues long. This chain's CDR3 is CASSRTGVVTEAFF. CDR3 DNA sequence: TGTGCCAGCAGCCGAACAGGGGTGGTCACTGAAGCTTTCTTT.

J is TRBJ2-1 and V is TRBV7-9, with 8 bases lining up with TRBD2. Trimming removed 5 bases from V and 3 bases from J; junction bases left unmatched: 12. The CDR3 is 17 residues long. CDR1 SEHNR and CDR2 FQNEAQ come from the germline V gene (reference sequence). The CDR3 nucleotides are TGTGCCAGCAGCCCGAGGGGAGCGGGAGCTCTCTACAATGAGCAGTTCTTC. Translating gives CASSPRGAGALYNEQFF.

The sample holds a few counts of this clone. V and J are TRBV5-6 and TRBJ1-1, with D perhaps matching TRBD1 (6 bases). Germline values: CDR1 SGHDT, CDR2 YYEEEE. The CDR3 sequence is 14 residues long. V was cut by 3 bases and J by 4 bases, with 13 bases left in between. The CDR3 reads CASSSQGRSTEAFF. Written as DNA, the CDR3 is TGTGCCAGCAGCTCACAGGGTAGATCCACTGAAGCTTTCTTT.

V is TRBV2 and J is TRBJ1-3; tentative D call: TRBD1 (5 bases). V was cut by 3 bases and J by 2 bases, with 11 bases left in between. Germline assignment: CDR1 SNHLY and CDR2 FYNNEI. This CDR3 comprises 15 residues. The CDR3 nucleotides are TGTGCCAGCAGTGAGGGGCCGAGAACTGGAAACACCATATATTTT. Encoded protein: CASSEGPRTGNTIYF.

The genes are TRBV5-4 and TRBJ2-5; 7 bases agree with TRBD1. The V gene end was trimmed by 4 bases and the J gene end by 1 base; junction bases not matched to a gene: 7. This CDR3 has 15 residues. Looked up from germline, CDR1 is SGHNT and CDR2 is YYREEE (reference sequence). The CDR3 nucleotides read TGTGCCAGCAGCGACGGGACAGCCTTCCAAGAGACCCAGTACTTC. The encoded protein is CASSDGTAFQETQYF.

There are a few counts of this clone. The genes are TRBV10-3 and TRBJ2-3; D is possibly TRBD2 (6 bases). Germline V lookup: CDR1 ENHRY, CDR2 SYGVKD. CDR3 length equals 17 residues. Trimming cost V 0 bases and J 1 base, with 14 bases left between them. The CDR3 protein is CAISESSGGMGTDTQYF. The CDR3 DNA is TGTGCCATCAGTGAGTCGTCCGGGGGAATGGGCACAGATACGCAGTATTTT.

The CDR3 sequence is CASSFEGNSDTQYF. CDR3 DNA: TGTGCCAGCAGCTTTGAGGGTAACTCAGATACGCAGTATTTT. The V and J genes are TRBV11-1 and TRBJ2-3, with D tentatively TRBD2 (5 bases). The CDR3 extends over 14 amino acids. Germline CDR1 SGHAT, CDR2 FQDESV (reference sequence). The V gene lost 3 bases and the J gene lost 4 bases, with 11 bases spanning the gap. Complete variable domain (other parts from reference TRBV11-1 and TRBJ2-3): EAEVAQSPRYKITEKSQAVAFWCDPISGHATLYWYRQILGQGPELLVQFQDESVVDDSQLPKDRFSAERLKGVDSTLKIQPAELGDSAMYLCASSFEGNSDTQYFGPGTRLTVL.

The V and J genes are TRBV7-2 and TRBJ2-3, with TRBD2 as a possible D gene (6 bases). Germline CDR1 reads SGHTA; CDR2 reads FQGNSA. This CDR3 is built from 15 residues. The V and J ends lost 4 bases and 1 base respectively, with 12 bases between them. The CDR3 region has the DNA TGTGCCAGCAGCTATGCGGGGCGTGGCACAGATACGCAGTATTTT. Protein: CASSYAGRGTDTQYF.

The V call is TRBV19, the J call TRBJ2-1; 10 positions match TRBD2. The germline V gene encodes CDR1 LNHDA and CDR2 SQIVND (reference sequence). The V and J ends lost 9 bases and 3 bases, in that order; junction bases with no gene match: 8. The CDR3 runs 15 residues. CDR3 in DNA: TGTGCCAGCCACGTAACTAGCGGGATCTACAATGAGCAGTTCTTC. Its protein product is CASHVTSGIYNEQFF.

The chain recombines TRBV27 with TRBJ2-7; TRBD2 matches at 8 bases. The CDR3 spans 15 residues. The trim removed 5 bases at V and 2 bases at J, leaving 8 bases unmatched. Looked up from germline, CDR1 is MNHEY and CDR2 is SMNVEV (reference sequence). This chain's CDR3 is CASSPSGSGTYEQYF. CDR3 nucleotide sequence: TGTGCCAGCAGTCCCAGCGGGAGTGGAACCTACGAGCAGTACTTC.

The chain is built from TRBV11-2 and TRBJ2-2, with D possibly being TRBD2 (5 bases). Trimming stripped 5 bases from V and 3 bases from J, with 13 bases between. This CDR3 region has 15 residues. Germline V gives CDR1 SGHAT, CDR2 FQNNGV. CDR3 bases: TGTGCCAGCAGCACGACACGGGGATACACCGGGGAGCTGTTTTTT. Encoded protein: CASSTTRGYTGELFF.

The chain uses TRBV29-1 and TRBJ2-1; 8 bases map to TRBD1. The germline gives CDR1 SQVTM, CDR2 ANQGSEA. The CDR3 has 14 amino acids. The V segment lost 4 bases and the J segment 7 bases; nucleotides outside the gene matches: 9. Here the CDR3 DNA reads TGCAGCGTTGCGGCCGGGACAGGAGGGAATGAGCAGTTCTTC. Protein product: CSVAAGTGGNEQFF.

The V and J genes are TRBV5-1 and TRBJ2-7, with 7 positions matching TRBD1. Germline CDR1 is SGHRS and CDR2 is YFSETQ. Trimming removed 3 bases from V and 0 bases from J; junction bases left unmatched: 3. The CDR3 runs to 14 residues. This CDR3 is CASSYRDSSYEQYF. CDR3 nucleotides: TGCGCCAGCAGCTACCGGGACAGCTCCTACGAGCAGTACTTC.